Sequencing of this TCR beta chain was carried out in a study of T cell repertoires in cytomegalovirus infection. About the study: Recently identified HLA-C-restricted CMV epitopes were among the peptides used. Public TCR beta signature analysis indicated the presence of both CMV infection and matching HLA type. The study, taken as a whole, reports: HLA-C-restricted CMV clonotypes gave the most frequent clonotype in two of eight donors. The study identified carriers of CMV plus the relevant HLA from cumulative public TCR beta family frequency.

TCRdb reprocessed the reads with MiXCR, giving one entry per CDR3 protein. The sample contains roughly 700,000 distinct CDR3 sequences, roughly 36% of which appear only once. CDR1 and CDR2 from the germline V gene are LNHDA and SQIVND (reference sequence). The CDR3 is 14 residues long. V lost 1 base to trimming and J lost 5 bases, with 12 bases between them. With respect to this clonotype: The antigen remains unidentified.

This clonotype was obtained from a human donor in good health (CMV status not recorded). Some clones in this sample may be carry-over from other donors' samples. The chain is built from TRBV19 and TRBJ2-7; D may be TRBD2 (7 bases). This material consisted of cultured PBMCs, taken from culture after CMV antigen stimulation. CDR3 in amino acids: CASSIVAGADEQYF. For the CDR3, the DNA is TGTGCCAGTAGTATAGTGGCGGGGGCCGACGAGCAGTACTTC.